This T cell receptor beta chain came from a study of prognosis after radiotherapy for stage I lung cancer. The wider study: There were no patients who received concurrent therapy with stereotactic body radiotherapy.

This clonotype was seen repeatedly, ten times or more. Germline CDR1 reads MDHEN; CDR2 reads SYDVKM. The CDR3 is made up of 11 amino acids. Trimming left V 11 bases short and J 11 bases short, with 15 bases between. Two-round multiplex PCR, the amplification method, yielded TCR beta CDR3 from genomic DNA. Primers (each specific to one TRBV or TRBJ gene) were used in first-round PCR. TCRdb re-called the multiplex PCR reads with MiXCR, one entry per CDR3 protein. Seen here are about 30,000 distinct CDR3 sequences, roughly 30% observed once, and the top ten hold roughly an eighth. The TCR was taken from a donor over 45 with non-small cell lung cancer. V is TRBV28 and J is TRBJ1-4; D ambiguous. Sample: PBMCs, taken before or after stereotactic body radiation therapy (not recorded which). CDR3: CAVEGVEKLFF. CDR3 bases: TGTGCCGTCGAGGGAGTTGAGAAACTGTTTTTT.